This paragraph covers one T cell receptor beta chain sequence. The data belong to a study of glioma-infiltrating T cells. V shed 7 bases and J shed 0 bases, with 13 bases lying between them. Per germline, CDR1 LNHDA and CDR2 SQIVND (reference sequence). The CDR3 is 16 residues long. Amplification of TCR alpha and beta CDR3 regions from RNA used iRepertoire nested multiplex PCR. TCRdb passed the multiplex PCR reads through MiXCR, listing each CDR3 protein once. In the table there are about 130,000 distinct CDR3 sequences, approximately 26% of which are singletons. The TCR originated in a human donor with low-grade glioma or glioblastoma, undergoing nonglioma brain surgery, or in good health (not recorded which). The gene calls are TRBV19 and TRBJ2-6; weak D call: TRBD2 (5 bases). Sequenced material: glioma tissue, nonneoplastic brain tissue, or PBMCs (not recorded which). For the CDR3, the DNA is TGTGCCAGTATTCTTCTTGGGAGCTCTGGGGCCAACGTCCTGACTTTC. Its translation is CASILLGSSGANVLTF.